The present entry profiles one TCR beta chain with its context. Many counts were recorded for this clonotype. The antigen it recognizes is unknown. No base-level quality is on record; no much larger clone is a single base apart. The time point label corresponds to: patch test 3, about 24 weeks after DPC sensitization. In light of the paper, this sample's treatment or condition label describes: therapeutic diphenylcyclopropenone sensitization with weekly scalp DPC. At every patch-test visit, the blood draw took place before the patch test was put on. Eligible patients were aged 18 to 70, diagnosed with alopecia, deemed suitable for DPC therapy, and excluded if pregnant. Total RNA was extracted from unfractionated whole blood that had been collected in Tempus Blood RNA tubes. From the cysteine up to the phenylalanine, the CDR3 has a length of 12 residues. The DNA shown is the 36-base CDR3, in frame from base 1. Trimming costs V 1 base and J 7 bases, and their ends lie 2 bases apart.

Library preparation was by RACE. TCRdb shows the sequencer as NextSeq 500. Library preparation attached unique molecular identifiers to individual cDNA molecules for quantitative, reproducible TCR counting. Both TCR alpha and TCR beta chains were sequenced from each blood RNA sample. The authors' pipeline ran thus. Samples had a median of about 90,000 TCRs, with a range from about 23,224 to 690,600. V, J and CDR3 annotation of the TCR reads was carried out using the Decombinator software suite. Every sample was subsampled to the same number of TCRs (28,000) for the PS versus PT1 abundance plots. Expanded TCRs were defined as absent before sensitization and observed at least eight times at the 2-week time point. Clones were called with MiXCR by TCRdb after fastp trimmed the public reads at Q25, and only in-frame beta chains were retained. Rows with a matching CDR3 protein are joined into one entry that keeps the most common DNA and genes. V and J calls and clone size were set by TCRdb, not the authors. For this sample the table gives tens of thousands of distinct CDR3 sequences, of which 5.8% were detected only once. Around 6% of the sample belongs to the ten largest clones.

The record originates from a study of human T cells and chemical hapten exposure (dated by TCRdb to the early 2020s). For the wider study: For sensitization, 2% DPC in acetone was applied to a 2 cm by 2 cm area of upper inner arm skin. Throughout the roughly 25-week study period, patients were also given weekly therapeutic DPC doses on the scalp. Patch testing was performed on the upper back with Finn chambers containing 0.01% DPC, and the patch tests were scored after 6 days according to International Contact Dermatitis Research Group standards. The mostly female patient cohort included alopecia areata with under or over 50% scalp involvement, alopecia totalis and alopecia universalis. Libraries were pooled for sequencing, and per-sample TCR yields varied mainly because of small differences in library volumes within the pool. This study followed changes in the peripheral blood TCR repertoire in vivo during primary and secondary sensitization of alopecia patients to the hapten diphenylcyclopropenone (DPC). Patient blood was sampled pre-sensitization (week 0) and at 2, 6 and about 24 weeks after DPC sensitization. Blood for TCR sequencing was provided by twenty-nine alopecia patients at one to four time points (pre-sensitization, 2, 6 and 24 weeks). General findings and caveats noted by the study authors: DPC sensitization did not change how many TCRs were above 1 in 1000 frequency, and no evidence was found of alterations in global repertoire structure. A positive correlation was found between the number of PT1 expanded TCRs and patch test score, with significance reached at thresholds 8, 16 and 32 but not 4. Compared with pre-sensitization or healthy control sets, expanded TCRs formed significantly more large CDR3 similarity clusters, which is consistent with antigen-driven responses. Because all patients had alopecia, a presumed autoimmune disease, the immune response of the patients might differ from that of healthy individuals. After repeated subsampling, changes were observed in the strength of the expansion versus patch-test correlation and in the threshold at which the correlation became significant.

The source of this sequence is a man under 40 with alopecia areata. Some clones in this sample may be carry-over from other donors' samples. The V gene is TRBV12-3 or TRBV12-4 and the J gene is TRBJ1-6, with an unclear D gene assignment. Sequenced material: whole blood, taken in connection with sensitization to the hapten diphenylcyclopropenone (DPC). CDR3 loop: CASSLGNSPLHF. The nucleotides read TGTGCCAGCAGTTTAGGCAATTCACCCCTCCACTTT.